This T cell receptor beta chain originates from a study of T cell responses to AZD1222 COVID-19 vaccine. Study at large: Researchers grouped second doses given at about 4 or about 12 weeks into one pool. Study observations and caveats: Seropositivity was recorded at baseline in only a handful of AZD1222 recipients. Females made up more of the donors, who were largely white British, and clonal diversity may have come out too low.

The germline V gene encodes CDR1 MNHEY and CDR2 SMNVEV (reference sequence). J gave up 1 base and V 5 bases, and 7 bases lay outside the gene matches. This CDR3 contains 15 residues. With respect to this clone: Its antigen is undetermined.

Measured with immunoSEQ multiplex PCR; TCRdb has only the in-frame clones, and not every one. This sample yields 200,000 or so clones, of which about 92% are seen a single time; about 10% belongs to the top ten. Here the sequenced sample was peripheral blood, taken on day 0 of AZD1222 vaccination. The chain carries TRBV27 and TRBJ1-1, with 7 bases that match TRBD1. This TCR was sampled from an adult in good health. CDR3 protein: CASSRGGYWNTEAFF. In DNA form, the CDR3 reads TGTGCCAGCAGTAGAGGGGGCTACTGGAACACTGAAGCTTTCTTT.